These T cell receptor beta chains were read from a single sample in a study of cytomegalovirus exposure and HLA in healthy donors. Some clones are missing from TCRdb's copy, which holds only in-frame ones; the method was immunoSEQ multiplex PCR. The table records a few hundred thousand clones, roughly 84% of them present only once. Sequences were obtained from PBMCs. The receptor set was obtained from a girl between 5 and 17 years old in good health and CMV-seronegative. The CDR3 runs from the conserved cysteine through the conserved F or W. A D gene is named only where the DNA matches it firmly. Clone size is stated in some rows and not others, as once, few, many or a class when expanded.

DNA: TGTGCCAGCAGTATGACTAGCGGGGGCACAGATACGCAGTATTTT
CDR3: CASSMTSGGTDTQYF
D: TRBD2
J: TRBJ2-3
V: TRBV6-4
size: NA

DNA: TGTGCCAGCAGCCTCCCTCCCCGCGGGACCCACAATGAGCAGTTCTTC
CDR3: CASSLPPRGTHNEQFF
D: NA
J: TRBJ2-1
V: TRBV11-2
size: NA

DNA: TGTGCCAGCTCACCACCCCAGGGCTATGGCTACACCTTC
CDR3: CASSPPQGYGYTF
D: NA
J: TRBJ1-2
V: TRBV18
size: NA

DNA: TGTGCCAGCAGGACAGGTTACAATTCACCCCTCCACTTT
CDR3: CASRTGYNSPLHF
D: NA
J: TRBJ1-6
V: TRBV6-5
size: NA

DNA: TGTGCCAGCAGCAAAGCGCGGGTAGTTATGAACACTGAAGCTTTCTTT
CDR3: CASSKARVVMNTEAFF
D: NA
J: TRBJ1-1
V: TRBV21-1
size: NA

DNA: TGTGCCAGCAGCTTAGGGACGGGGGTCTCGGGTGGCTACACCTTC
CDR3: CASSLGTGVSGGYTF
D: NA
J: TRBJ1-2
V: TRBV7-2
size: few

DNA: TGCAGCGTCAATACAGGGGACTATGGCTACACCTTC
CDR3: CSVNTGDYGYTF
D: TRBD1
J: TRBJ1-2
V: TRBV29-1
size: NA

DNA: TGTGCCAGCAGTTTAGCTCTAGCGTTCACAGATACGCAGTATTTT
CDR3: CASSLALAFTDTQYF
D: NA
J: TRBJ2-3
V: TRBV27
size: NA

DNA: TGTGCCAGCTCAGCGACAGGGGCCACTGAAGCTTTCTTT
CDR3: CASSATGATEAFF
D: TRBD1
J: TRBJ1-1
V: TRBV18
size: NA

DNA: TGTGCCAGCAGCTTGGTGGCGGAGACTAGCACAGATACGCAGTATTTT
CDR3: CASSLVAETSTDTQYF
D: NA
J: TRBJ2-3
V: TRBV5-4
size: NA

DNA: TGTGCCAGCAAAAGCATCACAGATACGCAGTATTTT
CDR3: CASKSITDTQYF
D: NA
J: TRBJ2-3
V: TRBV6-6
size: NA

DNA: TGTGCCAGCAGCTTGGACAGGGGGAACACTGAAGCTTTCTTT
CDR3: CASSLDRGNTEAFF
D: TRBD1
J: TRBJ1-1
V: TRBV5-5
size: NA

DNA: TGTGCCAGCAGTTCCTCTAGCGGGAGGAAGAATTTT
CDR3: CASSSSSGRKNF
D: TRBD2
J: TRBJ2-3
V: TRBV6-5
size: once

DNA: TGTGCCAGTACGGACAGGGGCAATCAGCCCCAGCATTTT
CDR3: CASTDRGNQPQHF
D: TRBD1
J: TRBJ1-5
V: TRBV19
size: once

DNA: TGTGCCAGCAGCCAAGATCAGAGACTACCAGGCACAGATACGCAGTATTTT
CDR3: CASSQDQRLPGTDTQYF
D: NA
J: TRBJ2-3
V: TRBV4-2
size: NA